Each of the 10 T cell receptor beta chains below was sequenced from the same sample in a study of circulating CD8 cells and anti-PD-1 response in melanoma. The QIAseq Immune Repertoire TCR panel built the libraries from about 16 ng of total RNA. A single record per CDR3 protein comes from TCRdb applying MiXCR to the reads. The sample has approximately 1,100 distinct CDR3 sequences, approximately 10% seen once; the top ten hold 53%. Four subsets defined by PD-1 and/or TIGIT were sorted from live CD3+CD8+TCRalphabeta+ cells. The source material was CD8+ T cells from PBMCs, sampled at baseline or after one month of anti-PD-1 therapy (not recorded which). These receptors were taken from a human donor with melanoma.

This clonotype was seen a few times. This sequence joins TRBV9 and TRBJ2-6; D is ambiguous. V was shortened by 3 bases and J by 0 bases, with 13 bases between the two germline ends. The CDR3 has 17 residues. CDR1 is SGDLS and CDR2 is YYNGEE in the germline V gene. Here the CDR3 reads CASSEGTVTSGANVLTF. The CDR3 DNA reads TGTGCCAGCAGCGAGGGCACAGTGACCTCTGGGGCCAACGTCCTGACTTTC.

The genes are TRBV6-1 and TRBJ2-4, with 8 bases matching TRBD1. Unmatched junction bases numbered 5, after V lost 5 bases and J lost 2 bases. Germline V gene lookup returns CDR1 MNHNS and CDR2 SASEGT. The length of the CDR3 is 15 residues. The CDR3: CASSTRQGTKNIQYF. CDR3 coding DNA: TGTGCCAGCAGTACCCGACAGGGGACCAAAAACATTCAGTACTTC.

This clonotype is labeled as medium-sized. The J gene is TRBJ2-7, the V gene TRBV19; weak D call: TRBD1 (5 bases). This CDR3 region has 14 residues. The germline gives CDR1 LNHDA, CDR2 SQIVND (reference sequence). The V end lost 5 bases, the J end lost 3 bases, and 14 bases lay between the germline ends. In nucleotides, the CDR3 is TGTGCCAGTAGTGGACGACAGACCCGCTACGAGCAGTACTTC. As protein: CASSGRQTRYEQYF.

This clonotype qualifies as medium-sized. The chain links TRBV12-3 or TRBV12-4 to TRBJ2-7; 11 nucleotides agree with TRBD2. Unmatched junction bases numbered 10, after V lost 8 bases and J lost 4 bases. The CDR3 spans 15 residues. The CDR3 region has the DNA TGTGCCAGCGAGGCTAGCGGGGGGAAAAGATACGAGCAGTACTTC. As protein: CASEASGGKRYEQYF.

This clonotype was observed a few times. With a much larger clone just one base away, this may be a read error. A read error is likely, as this CDR3 ends without the conserved phenylalanine or tryptophan. The chain uses TRBV19 and TRBJ2-7, with unresolved D. Germline-derived CDR1 and CDR2 are LNHDA and SQIVND (reference sequence). Trimming left V 3 bases short and J 3 bases short, with 9 bases between. CDR3 size: 13 residues. In DNA, the CDR3 is TGTGCCAGTAGTATGGGCAGCCACTACGAGCAGTACTCC. Amino acid sequence: CASSMGSHYEQYS.

This clonotype was seen only a few times. The V call is TRBV19, the J call TRBJ1-5, with D possibly being TRBD1 (5 bases). Germline CDR1 LNHDA, CDR2 SQIVND (reference sequence). This CDR3 has 17 amino acids. Trimming cost V 2 bases and J 2 bases, with 16 bases left between them. The CDR3 protein is CASSINFSGFGNQPQHF. CDR3 DNA: TGTGCCAGTAGTATAAATTTTTCAGGGTTTGGCAATCAGCCCCAGCATTTT. Looking up the rest from reference TRBV19 and TRBJ1-5 gives the full variable domain: DGGITQSPKYLFRKEGQNVTLSCEQNLNHDAMYWYRQDPGQGLRLIYYSQIVNDFQKGDIAEGYSVSREKKESFPLTVTSAQKNPTAFYLCASSINFSGFGNQPQHFGDGTRLSIL.

Only a few counts were recorded for this clonotype. The chain carries TRBV20-1 and TRBJ2-2; D uncertain. Germline V lookup: CDR1 DFQATT, CDR2 SNEGSKA (reference sequence). Trimming took 5 bases from V and 0 from J, leaving 7 bases between them. The CDR3 loop spans 13 amino acids. CDR3 residues: CSAVPANTGELFF. The CDR3 bases are TGCAGTGCTGTTCCAGCGAACACCGGGGAGCTGTTTTTT.

This clonotype is deemed medium-sized. J is TRBJ2-7 and V is TRBV16; maybe TRBD1 (6 bases). Trimming removed 1 base at V and 6 bases at J, with 7 bases between. This CDR3 region has 12 residues. Germline assignment: CDR1 KGHSY and CDR2 FQNENV. In DNA, the CDR3 is TGTGCCAGCAGCCAATTAGGGGGCGAGCAGTACTTC. Amino acids: CASSQLGGEQYF.

In its sample, this clonotype ranks as medium-sized. The chain combines TRBV27 with TRBJ2-1; D is uncertain. The CDR3 consists of 15 residues. Per the germline V gene, CDR1 is MNHEY and CDR2 is SMNVEV (reference sequence). The V and J ends lost 2 bases and 0 bases respectively, with 8 bases between them. CDR3 bases: TGTGCCAGCAGTTTAGACGGAAGCTCCTACAATGAGCAGTTCTTC. Amino acid sequence: CASSLDGSSYNEQFF.

The chain joins TRBV9 to TRBJ2-7, with 9 bases fitting TRBD1. CDR1 is SGDLS, CDR2 YYNGEE, per germline. CDR3 size: 13 residues. Unmatched junction bases numbered 2, after V lost 0 bases and J lost 7 bases. The CDR3 sequence is CASSVVTGGEQYF. Here the CDR3 DNA reads TGTGCCAGCAGCGTAGTGACAGGGGGAGAGCAGTACTTC.